This T cell receptor beta chain was identified in a study of control samples from healthy donors and cancer patients. Profiled with immunoSEQ multiplex PCR; TCRdb holds only in-frame clones, not every one. This sample has fewer than 200,000 clones, with about 90% found just once. This receptor was obtained from a young woman in good health. Sequenced: blood.

The CDR3 sequence is CASSSDYNEQFF. The CDR3 bases are TGTGCCAGCAGTTCAGACTACAATGAGCAGTTCTTC. The chain links TRBV6-5 to TRBJ2-1; D uncertain. The germline CDR1 and CDR2 sequences are MNHEY and SVGAGI. This CDR3 region has 12 residues. Trimming left V 4 bases short and J 3 bases short, with 4 bases between.